The following is a TCR beta chain sequence with its context. The data derive from a study of blood T cell repertoires in COVID-19. Across the study: Nucleic acid was either cDNA or gDNA, and it came from T cells, B-cell-depleted T cells, or PBMCs.

Membership in each cohort depended on participant-reported clinical history. Before being deemed recovered, Cohort 3 donors had two negative PCRs, clearance, or symptom resolution. As processed by the authors: By means of reference gene primer amplification, nucleated cell counts were estimated. Using immunoSEQ multiplex PCR, the repertoire was profiled, and TCRdb retains in-frame clones only, with some absent. V and J calls and clone size are given by that table; D and trimming were obtained from the DNA. The repertoire holds about 470,000 clones, with around 90% as singletons. Sequenced: PBMCs or T cells enriched from blood (not recorded which). The clonotype was recovered from a woman aged 18-29 years who had recovered from COVID-19.

The CDR3, as DNA: TGTGCCAGCAGTTTTTCGAGCGGAAGCTACAATGAGCAGTTCTTC. Protein product: CASSFSSGSYNEQFF. The rearrangement links TRBV28 to TRBJ2-1, with D maybe TRBD2 (5 bases). Trimming took 3 bases from V and 3 from J, leaving 12 bases between them. Germline V lookup: CDR1 MDHEN, CDR2 SYDVKM. This CDR3 is built from 15 residues.